One sample yielded the 6 T cell receptor beta chains listed below, sequenced in a study of cytomegalovirus exposure and HLA in healthy donors. The study ran its PCR with 60 Vbeta and 13 Jbeta primers. TCRdb's copy holds only in-frame clones and misses some; the assay was immunoSEQ multiplex PCR. The sample comprises 130,000 to 150,000 clones, around 79% of which are singletons, and 3% rests with the top ten. The sequenced sample was PBMCs. The source is a man aged 40-55 years in good health and CMV-seropositive.

The chain couples TRBV6-1 to TRBJ2-7, with TRBD1 matching over 7 bases. Trimming at V came to 5 bases and at J to 6 bases, leaving 4 bases not matched to a gene. The CDR3 is 12 residues long. Germline values: CDR1 MNHNS, CDR2 SASEGT. The CDR3 region is CASSLQGSEQYF. DNA of the CDR3: TGTGCCAGCAGTCTACAGGGGAGCGAGCAGTACTTC.

The chain carries TRBV18 and TRBJ1-5; tentatively, D is TRBD1 (5 bases). Deletions cut 4 bases from V and 0 bases from J, with 7 bases between. Germline V lookup: CDR1 KGHSH, CDR2 LQKENI. This CDR3 is 14 amino acids long. The CDR3 region has the DNA TGTGCCAGCTCACAGGGGTATAGCAATCAGCCCCAGCATTTT. Protein product: CASSQGYSNQPQHF.

This rearrangement joins TRBV7-3 to TRBJ2-3; 12 bases are shared with TRBD2. The V gene's germline CDR1 is SGHTA and CDR2 FQGTGA. V trimming: 4 bases; J trimming: 13 bases; junction bases outside the gene matches: 6. There are 13 residues in the CDR3. CDR3 region: CASSSTSGSGEYF. CDR3 nucleotide sequence: TGTGCCAGCAGCTCGACTAGCGGGAGTGGGGAGTATTTT.

This clone was picked up one time. The rearrangement joins TRBV7-9 to TRBJ2-2; perhaps TRBD2 as D (6 bases). The CDR3 is 16 residues long. V lost 3 bases, J lost 4 bases, and 15 bases lay in between. In germline, CDR1 is SEHNR, CDR2 FQNEAQ (reference sequence). The CDR3 DNA sequence: TGTGCCAGCAGCTTGCTGGGTGGGAGGACCACCGGGGAGCTGTTTTTT. Amino acids: CASSLLGGRTTGELFF.

The rearrangement links TRBV18 to TRBJ1-1; D call uncertain. From germline, CDR1 is KGHSH and CDR2 LQKENI. Between the trimmed V and J ends, which lost 2 bases and 1 base, there was a span of 8 bases. The CDR3 runs to 14 residues. The chain's CDR3 is CASSPDYRNTEAFF. CDR3 sequence (DNA): TGTGCCAGCTCACCAGACTATAGGAACACTGAAGCTTTCTTT.

This clone was counted only a few times. The chain couples TRBV7-6 to TRBJ1-2; possible D gene TRBD1, 5 bases. The V end lost 5 bases, the J end lost 2 bases, and 12 bases lay between the germline ends. The CDR3 sequence is 14 residues long. Germline values: CDR1 SGHVS, CDR2 FNYEAQ. CDR3 sequence (DNA): TGTGCCAGCAGCCCCTCGCGGGGGAACTATGGCTACACCTTC. It is translated as CASSPSRGNYGYTF.